This TCR beta chain was recorded in a study of blood T cell repertoires in COVID-19. As for the study in general: COVID-19 samples from acute and convalescent phases originated in the United States, Italy and Spain.

V dropped 7 bases and J dropped 7; count of bases not matched to a gene: 12. The germline CDR1 and CDR2 sequences are KGHDR and SFDVKD. The CDR3 covers 15 residues. Original processing methods: The assay estimated nucleated cells by amplifying reference gene primers. Using immunoSEQ multiplex PCR, the repertoire was profiled, and TCRdb retains in-frame clones only, with some absent. D and trimming come from the DNA, and the V and J calls and clone size come from that table. The data show a few hundred thousand clones, roughly 85% seen once. The sample taken for sequencing was peripheral blood. This rearrangement joins TRBV24-1 to TRBJ2-1, with 7 bases identical to TRBD2. This TCR came from a woman between 18 and 29 years old with acute or convalescent COVID-19. CDR3 DNA: TGTGCCACCAGCCACACGACTAGCTCAGGAAATGAGCAGTTCTTC. As protein: CATSHTTSSGNEQFF.